One sample yielded the 7 T cell receptor beta chains listed below, sequenced in a study of T-cell memory formation after mild COVID-19. TCRdb passed the 5' RACE reads through MiXCR, listing each CDR3 protein once. Here the sample spans about 350,000 distinct CDR3 sequences, around a fifth being singletons. Sequenced sample: PBMCs or a T cell subset sorted from them (not recorded which). Receptors were obtained from a man between 18 and 29 years old who had mild COVID-19 (a few samples of this study predate the infection). Cell type and time point are not known.

J is TRBJ1-4 and V is TRBV7-9; D ambiguous. The CDR3 is made up of 15 amino acids. V gave up 3 bases and J gave up 4 bases, with 12 bases separating them. Germline V gene lookup returns CDR1 SEHNR and CDR2 FQNEAQ (reference sequence). CDR3 sequence: CASSFGQEFNEKLFF. The CDR3 DNA reads as TGTGCCAGCAGCTTCGGCCAGGAATTTAATGAAAAACTGTTTTTT.

The chain employs TRBV30 and TRBJ2-7; 7 bases agree with TRBD1. Germline CDR1 is GTSNPN and CDR2 is SVGIG (reference sequence). The trim removed 2 bases at V and 6 bases at J, leaving 7 bases unmatched. The CDR3 has 13 residues. In DNA, the CDR3 is TGTGCCTGGAGTTCCGCGACAGGGACCGAGCAGTACTTC. It is translated as CAWSSATGTEQYF.

The gene calls are TRBV20-1 and TRBJ1-1, with TRBD1 as a possible D gene (5 bases). Trimming removed 2 bases at V and 1 base at J, with 8 bases between. This CDR3 is built from 13 residues. Germline V gives CDR1 DFQATT, CDR2 SNEGSKA (reference sequence). For the CDR3, the DNA is TGCAGTGCTAGAAAGGACAAGAACACTGAAGCTTTCTTT. This sequence encodes CSARKDKNTEAFF.

This clonotype was seen a handful of times. The chain is built from TRBV7-3 and TRBJ2-7; no firm D call. Germline CDR1 and CDR2: SGHTA and FQGTGA. The germline V and J ends were trimmed by 4 bases and 0 bases, with 4 bases remaining between them. This CDR3 is built from 12 residues. The CDR3 DNA is TGTGCCAGCAGCTCACGCTCCTACGAGCAGTACTTC. Residues: CASSSRSYEQYF.

This clonotype showed up just a few times. The V gene is TRBV5-1, the J gene TRBJ2-3; TRBD2 matches 10 bases. Germline values: CDR1 SGHRS, CDR2 YFSETQ. This CDR3 has 15 residues. Unmatched junction bases numbered 5, after V lost 3 bases and J lost 4 bases. The CDR3 DNA is TGCGCCAGCAGCTCCCCTAGCGGGGGAGCAGATACGCAGTATTTT. The encoded protein is CASSSPSGGADTQYF. The full variable domain, its missing parts supplied by reference TRBV5-1 and TRBJ2-3, is KAGVTQTPRYLIKTRGQQVTLSCSPISGHRSVSWYQQTPGQGLQFLFEYFSETQRNKGNFPGRFSGRQFSNSRSEMNVSTLELGDSALYLCASSSPSGGADTQYFGPGTRLTVL.

The chain has TRBV4-1 and TRBJ1-4; tentatively, D is TRBD1 (5 bases). Trimming cost V 0 bases and J 5 bases, with 13 bases left between them. The length of the CDR3 is 16 residues. Per germline, CDR1 MGHRA and CDR2 YSYEKL. CDR3 in DNA: TGCGCCAGCAGCCAAGATGCGGGACGGGGAAATGAAAAACTGTTTTTT. Translated, it gives CASSQDAGRGNEKLFF.

This clonotype appeared once. One end of the junction varies from germline; a read error may be responsible. This sequence joins TRBV10-3 and TRBJ2-1; tentative D call: TRBD2 (7 bases). Germline assignment: CDR1 ENHRY and CDR2 SYGVKD. This CDR3 has 12 amino acids. CDR3 residues: CAISERAGALHF. As DNA, the CDR3 is TGTGCCATCAGTGAGAGGGCGGGGGCCCTGCACTTC.